The clone carrying this T cell receptor beta chain was found a few times. Methods used by the authors: By means of reference gene primer amplification, nucleated cell counts were estimated. Data came from immunoSEQ multiplex PCR; TCRdb stores just in-frame clones and leaves some out. The DNA gave D and trimming, while V, J and clone size come from that table. The table has about 150,000 clones, approximately 80% seen once. This record comes from a study of blood T cell repertoires in COVID-19. Study context: Some COVID-19 samples were acute and others convalescent; all came from the United States, Italy and Spain.

The germline gives CDR1 KGHDR, CDR2 SFDVKD. The CDR3 is 16 amino acids. Trimming removed 4 bases from V and 0 bases from J; junction bases left unmatched: 5. In terms of age and location, participants ranged from roughly 18 to 100 years and lived in about 25 US areas. Recovery meant two consecutive negative NP/OP PCR tests, professional clearance, or resolved symptoms. The rearrangement uses TRBV24-1 and TRBJ2-5; 9 bases are shared with TRBD2. The clonotype originates from a woman aged 50 to 65 who had recovered from COVID-19. The specimen sequenced was PBMCs or T cells enriched from blood (not recorded which). For the CDR3, the DNA is TGTGCCACCAGTGAACCCAGCGGGGGGTACCAAGAGACCCAGTACTTC. It specifies CATSEPSGGYQETQYF.